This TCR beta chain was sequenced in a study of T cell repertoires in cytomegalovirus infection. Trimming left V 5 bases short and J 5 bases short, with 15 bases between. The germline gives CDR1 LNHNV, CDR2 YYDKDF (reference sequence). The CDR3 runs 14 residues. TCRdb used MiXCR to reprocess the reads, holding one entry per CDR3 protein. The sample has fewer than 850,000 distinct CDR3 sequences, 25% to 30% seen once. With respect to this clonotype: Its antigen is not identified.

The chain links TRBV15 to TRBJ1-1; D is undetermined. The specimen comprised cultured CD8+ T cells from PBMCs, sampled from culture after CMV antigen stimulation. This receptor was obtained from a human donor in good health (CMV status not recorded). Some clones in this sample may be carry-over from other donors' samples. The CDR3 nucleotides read TGTGCCACCAGCCCACGTACTCTGGGGACTGAAGCTTTCTTT. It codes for CATSPRTLGTEAFF.